The 31 T cell receptor beta chains reported below all come from one sample, sequenced in a study of regulatory T cells in long-lasting Graves disease. Arm-PCR of CDR3 regions with iRepertoire HTBI primers generated TCR beta libraries. Using its own MiXCR run on the multiplex PCR reads, TCRdb lists one record per CDR3 protein. The repertoire consists of about 440,000 distinct CDR3 sequences, with roughly 17% occurring once and the leading ten covering 9.5% to 12%. The time point was: newly diagnosed GD, antithyroid drugs for less than 3 months. Extracted RNA from PBMCs served as the source of the TCR library. This sample was shared with a second study, whose subject was T cells in Graves' hyperthyroidism and ophthalmopathy.

The source material was peripheral blood mononuclear cells (PBMCs), sampled at new diagnosis, from a patient treated with antithyroid drugs. The source of these receptors is a woman aged 30 to 39 with Graves disease.

There are many counts of this clonotype. This sequence joins TRBV13 and TRBJ2-5; TRBD2 agrees at 9 bases. This CDR3 contains 15 residues. CDR1 PRHDT and CDR2 FYEKMQ come from the germline V gene (reference sequence). The J segment lost 3 bases and the V segment lost 1 base, leaving 3 bases of the junction unmatched. In DNA, the CDR3 is TGTGCCAGCAGCTTAGATGGCGGGAGGGAAGAGACCCAGTACTTC. Amino acids: CASSLDGGREETQYF.

This clonotype has ten or more counts. The chain couples TRBV20-1 to TRBJ1-5; a weak D match, TRBD1 (5 bases). V lost 4 bases, J lost 6 bases, and 13 bases lay in between. The CDR3 has 13 amino acids. CDR1 is DFQATT and CDR2 is SNEGSKA in the germline V gene (reference sequence). This CDR3 reads CSATGGWVQPQHF. Here the CDR3 DNA reads TGCAGTGCTACGGGGGGGTGGGTTCAGCCCCAGCATTTT.

This clonotype was recorded many times. The rearrangement joins TRBV11-2 to TRBJ2-5, with D possibly being TRBD1 or TRBD2 (6 bases each). Germline V CDR1 and CDR2: SGHAT, FQNNGV. V was shortened by 6 bases and J by 2 bases, with 19 bases between the two germline ends. The CDR3 covers 16 residues. The CDR3, as DNA: TGTGCCAGCAGGGCGAAGGGGGGTTTAAGGCAAGAGACCCAGTACTTC. This gives the protein CASRAKGGLRQETQYF.

This clonotype has more than one count but fewer than ten. The V gene is TRBV5-4, the J gene TRBJ2-5; weak D call: TRBD1 (5 bases). V gave up 3 bases and J gave up 5 bases, with 11 bases separating them. There are 13 residues in the CDR3. Germline V lookup: CDR1 SGHNT, CDR2 YYREEE (reference sequence). The chain's CDR3 is CASSSGFSETQYF. CDR3 bases: TGTGCCAGCAGCTCAGGGTTTAGTGAGACCCAGTACTTC.

This clonotype was recorded at least ten times. The rearrangement joins TRBV6-5 to TRBJ2-5; possible D gene TRBD2, 5 bases. The CDR3 extends over 14 amino acids. The germline V and J ends were trimmed by 0 bases and 5 bases, with 10 bases remaining between them. In germline, CDR1 is MNHEY, CDR2 SVGAGI. The CDR3 bases are TGTGCCAGCAGTTACTCGACGGGGTGGGAGACCCAGTACTTC. Protein sequence: CASSYSTGWETQYF.

The chain joins TRBV6-1 to TRBJ1-2; D is unclear. Germline V gene lookup returns CDR1 MNHNS and CDR2 SASEGT. V was shortened by 2 bases and J by 4 bases, with 5 bases between the two germline ends. There are 12 residues in the CDR3. This CDR3 is CASSEISYGYTF. CDR3 in DNA: TGTGCCAGCAGTGAAATCAGCTATGGCTACACCTTC.

Remarks on this clonotype: Given a much more abundant clone one base away, this may be a read error. This sequence joins TRBV12-3 or TRBV12-4 and TRBJ1-1, with D maybe TRBD1 (5 bases). This CDR3 is 14 amino acids long. The V end lost 8 bases, the J end lost 1 base, and 14 bases lay between the germline ends. In DNA form, the CDR3 reads TGTGCCAGCGGTATAGGGGCGGGGAACACTGAAGCTTTCTTT. Translation gives CASGIGAGNTEAFF.

DNA for the CDR3: TGTGCCAGCAGTTGGGGGACAGCCACAGATACGCAGTATTTT. Protein sequence: CASSWGTATDTQYF. The rearrangement uses TRBV6-2 or TRBV6-3 and TRBJ2-3; TRBD1 aligns across 7 bases. The germline CDR1 and CDR2 sequences are MNHEY and SVGEGT. The CDR3 is 14 amino acids. V lost 4 bases to trimming and J lost 2 bases; unmatched junction nucleotides: 3.

At least ten counts were recorded for this clonotype. The chain carries TRBV7-9 and TRBJ1-4; D not certain. V lost 0 bases, J lost 8 bases, and 22 bases lay in between. The germline V gene has CDR1 SEHNR and CDR2 FQNEAQ (reference sequence). The CDR3 runs 18 residues. CDR3 in DNA: TGTGCCAGCAGCTTAGCCAACACCCGTGGCCGGAGCGCCGAAAAACTGTTTTTT. Translated, it gives CASSLANTRGRSAEKLFF.

This clonotype showed up just a few times. With a much larger clone just one base away, this may be a read error. The V and J genes are TRBV20-1 and TRBJ2-4; 8 nucleotides line up with TRBD2. Germline CDR1 and CDR2: DFQATT and SNEGSKA (reference sequence). CDR3 length equals 14 residues. Trimming removed 0 bases from V and 13 bases from J; junction bases left unmatched: 11. CDR3 sequence: CSARDPQRGNEQYF. The DNA of the CDR3 is TGCAGTGCTAGAGATCCCCAGCGGGGGAATGAGCAGTACTTC.

This clonotype was observed many times. This sequence joins TRBV2 and TRBJ2-5, with unresolved D. Trimming cost V 3 bases and J 5 bases, with 7 bases left between them. The CDR3 consists of 12 residues. CDR1 and CDR2 from the germline V gene are SNHLY and FYNNEI. The DNA of the CDR3 is TGTGCCAGCAGTGAGTCGCGCGAGACCCAGTACTTC. It translates to CASSESRETQYF.

This clonotype was seen ten or more times. This rearrangement joins TRBV30 to TRBJ1-1, with 8 bases identical to TRBD1. The germline CDR1 and CDR2 sequences are GTSNPN and SVGIG (reference sequence). This CDR3 is 15 amino acids long. V shed 3 bases, J shed 7 bases, and the junction held 13 bases outside the gene matches. CDR3 coding DNA: TGTGCCTGGAGGAGAGGCTTGACAGGGGTCCTTGAAGCTTTCTTT. It encodes CAWRRGLTGVLEAFF. The complete variable domain, with remaining parts taken from reference TRBV30 and TRBJ1-1, reads SQTIHQWPATLVQPVGSPLSLECTVEGTSNPNLYWYRQAAGRGLQLLFYSVGIGQISSEVPQNLSASRPQDRQFILSSKKLLLSDSGFYLCAWRRGLTGVLEAFFGQGTRLTVV.

In this sample, this clonotype turned up many times. V gene TRBV6-1 combines with J gene TRBJ1-2; a weak D match, TRBD1 (6 bases). CDR1 MNHNS and CDR2 SASEGT come from the germline V gene. With 8 bases removed from V and 5 bases from J, the gap between germline ends came to 12 bases. The CDR3 runs to 12 residues. The CDR3 sequence: CASRTDRYGYTF. The DNA for the CDR3 is TGTGCCAGCCGGACAGATCGGTATGGCTACACCTTC.

This clonotype has a count of ten or more. V gene TRBV11-2 combines with J gene TRBJ2-7; 8 bases are a match to TRBD2. CDR3 size: 14 residues. The J segment lost 2 bases and the V segment lost 5 bases, leaving 5 bases of the junction unmatched. Germline-derived CDR1 and CDR2 are SGHAT and FQNNGV. The CDR3 here is CASSPLAVTYEQYF. In nucleotides, the CDR3 is TGTGCCAGCAGCCCACTAGCGGTTACCTACGAGCAGTACTTC.

The chain carries TRBV25-1 and TRBJ1-2; D is perhaps TRBD1 (6 bases). Trimming pared 6 bases from V and 7 bases from J, leaving 18 bases between. CDR1 is MGHDK and CDR2 is SYGVNS in the germline V gene. CDR3 length: 14 amino acids. The CDR3 is CASRPNTGSGGYTF. The CDR3, as DNA: TGTGCCAGCAGGCCCAATACAGGGAGCGGTGGCTACACCTTC.

This chain joins TRBV27 and TRBJ1-2; 8 bases are shared with TRBD1. Unmatched junction bases numbered 6, after V lost 5 bases and J lost 4 bases. CDR3 length: 14 amino acids. Germline-derived CDR1 and CDR2 are MNHEY and SMNVEV (reference sequence). CDR3 in DNA: TGTGCCAGCAGTATCCTAGGACAGGGCTATGGCTACACCTTC. Translated, it gives CASSILGQGYGYTF.

In its sample, this clonotype was seen many times. The chain combines TRBV7-9 with TRBJ2-7; 9 positions agree with TRBD1. The CDR3 extends over 15 amino acids. Germline CDR1 reads SEHNR; CDR2 reads FQNEAQ (reference sequence). The trim removed 6 bases at V and 0 bases at J, leaving 6 bases unmatched. CDR3 residues: CASRRTGGASYEQYF. The CDR3 DNA is TGTGCCAGCAGAAGAACAGGGGGCGCCTCCTACGAGCAGTACTTC.

This clonotype occurred many times. V is TRBV27 and J is TRBJ1-2; 12 nucleotides agree with TRBD1. Germline V gene sequence: CDR1 MNHEY, CDR2 SMNVEV (reference sequence). V lost 5 bases, J lost 8 bases, and 9 bases stayed unmatched. The CDR3 has 15 residues. CDR3 protein: CASSPPGQGAGGYTF. The CDR3 DNA is TGTGCCAGCAGTCCGCCGGGACAGGGGGCGGGAGGCTACACCTTC.

This clonotype was counted ten times or more. The rearrangement links TRBV11-2 to TRBJ1-1, with D uncertain. This CDR3 contains 13 residues. V was pared by 6 bases and J by 1 base, with 9 bases between. Germline CDR1 reads SGHAT; CDR2 reads FQNNGV. DNA for the CDR3: TGTGCCAGCAGGATTAGGGAGAACACTGAAGCTTTCTTT. Translating it yields CASRIRENTEAFF.

This clonotype was counted ten times or more. The chain couples TRBV29-1 to TRBJ2-3, with D unresolved. Trimming pared 4 bases from V and 1 base from J, leaving 6 bases between. CDR3 length: 12 amino acids. Germline V lookup: CDR1 SQVTM, CDR2 ANQGSEA. The CDR3 bases are TGCAGCGTTGCCAGGCGCACAGATACGCAGTATTTT. Translating it yields CSVARRTDTQYF.

As to this clonotype: A junction boundary mismatches the germline segment, possibly from a read error. This chain joins TRBV10-3 and TRBJ2-1; no clear D gene. Germline CDR1 reads ENHRY; CDR2 reads SYGVKD. This CDR3 has 17 residues. The CDR3 here is CAVSELKKLSSYNEQFF. CDR3 DNA: TGTGCCGTCAGTGAGTTGAAAAAACTGAGCTCCTACAATGAGCAGTTCTTC.

This clonotype has just a few counts. The V gene is TRBV6-2 or TRBV6-3, the J gene TRBJ1-5, with 10 positions matching TRBD1. Germline CDR1 reads MNHEY; CDR2 reads SVGEGT. This CDR3 spans 14 amino acids. The trim removed 6 bases at V and 5 bases at J, leaving 4 bases unmatched. CDR3: CASRETGGHQPQHF. For the CDR3, the DNA is TGTGCCAGCAGGGAGACAGGGGGCCATCAGCCCCAGCATTTT.

This clonotype was seen just once. A read error is likely here: a far larger clone is one base away. V usage is TRBV6-4 and J usage is TRBJ1-2; D ambiguous. CDR1 and CDR2 from the germline V gene are MRHNA and SNTAGT. This CDR3 comprises 17 residues. Trimming removed 5 bases at V and 7 bases at J, with 26 bases between. The CDR3 DNA reads TGTGCCAGCAGTTACCGTGGACCCCAACCGCCACACTCTGGCTACACCTTC. It codes for CASSYRGPQPPHSGYTF.

This clonotype occurred a few times. This chain connects TRBV27 to TRBJ2-2; D is possibly TRBD1 (5 bases). V lost 5 bases and J lost 1, with 11 bases in between. CDR3 length equals 15 residues. The germline gives CDR1 MNHEY, CDR2 SMNVEV (reference sequence). CDR3 nucleotide sequence: TGTGCCAGCAGTCCTGTGACAGTGAACACCGGGGAGCTGTTTTTT. It translates to CASSPVTVNTGELFF.

This chain connects TRBV6-1 to TRBJ2-1; tentatively, D is TRBD1 or TRBD2 (5 bases each). The CDR3 runs 18 residues. Looked up from germline, CDR1 is MNHNS and CDR2 is SASEGT. Trimming cost V 1 base and J 0 bases, with 16 bases left between them. In nucleotides, the CDR3 is TGTGCCAGCAGTGAAGGTGGGGCGGGCAGAAGCTCCTACAATGAGCAGTTCTTC. This translates into CASSEGGAGRSSYNEQFF.

This clonotype appeared many times. V is TRBV2 and J is TRBJ2-5; D call uncertain. CDR1 is SNHLY and CDR2 is FYNNEI in the germline V gene. This CDR3 region has 13 residues. The V end was cut by 0 bases, the J end by 9 bases, with 11 bases between. CDR3 in amino acids: CASSEASGWSQYF. In nucleotides, the CDR3 is TGTGCCAGCAGTGAAGCCTCCGGGTGGTCCCAGTACTTC.

This clonotype was seen a handful of times. It may be a read error: a sequence one base away is much more abundant. This sequence joins TRBV29-1 and TRBJ2-1; D is perhaps TRBD2 (5 bases). V shed 7 bases and J shed 10 bases, with 14 bases lying between them. Germline assignment: CDR1 SQVTM and CDR2 ANQGSEA. The CDR3 covers 11 residues. The DNA for the CDR3 is TGCAGCGCCGACTGGACTGAGGAGCAGTTCTTC. Translated: CSADWTEEQFF.

This clonotype turned up a few times. This sequence joins TRBV15 and TRBJ2-6, with 7 bases that match TRBD1. The length of the CDR3 is 16 residues. The V segment lost 9 bases and the J segment 0 bases; nucleotides outside the gene matches: 8. CDR1 is LNHNV and CDR2 is YYDKDF in the germline V gene (reference sequence). Here the CDR3 DNA reads TGTGCCACTGGGACAGTAATTCTCTCTGGGGCCAACGTCCTGACTTTC. Protein: CATGTVILSGANVLTF.

This clonotype has only a few counts. This sequence joins TRBV29-1 and TRBJ1-1; D is unclear. Between the trimmed V and J ends, which lost 4 bases and 4 bases, there was a span of 10 bases. Germline-derived CDR1 and CDR2 are SQVTM and ANQGSEA. The CDR3 has 12 amino acids. The CDR3 loop reads CSVVEGGTEAFF. The DNA for the CDR3 is TGCAGCGTTGTAGAGGGCGGCACTGAAGCTTTCTTT.

This clonotype was seen more than once but under ten times. The genes are TRBV7-9 and TRBJ2-1; 8 nucleotides line up with TRBD2. This CDR3 is built from 16 residues. Trimming removed 5 bases from V and 7 bases from J; junction bases left unmatched: 13. The V gene's germline CDR1 is SEHNR and CDR2 FQNEAQ (reference sequence). CDR3 coding DNA: TGTGCCAGCAGCCTGCAGATTAGCGGGAAAAAGAATGAGCAGTTCTTC. It is translated as CASSLQISGKKNEQFF.

Many counts were recorded for this clonotype. V gene TRBV3-1 combines with J gene TRBJ2-2; weak D call: TRBD2 (5 bases). Trimming shortened V by 6 bases and J by 0 bases, and 11 bases separated the two germline ends. The CDR3 contains 15 residues. CDR1 is LGHDT, CDR2 YNNKEL, per germline (reference sequence). CDR3 nucleotides: TGTGCCAGCAGAAGCGGTATATCGAACACCGGGGAGCTGTTTTTT. This sequence encodes CASRSGISNTGELFF.